Below, 29 T cell receptor beta chains from the same sample are listed, as sequenced in a study of blood T cell repertoires in COVID-19 (dated by TCRdb to the early 2020s). The method behind the library was the immunoSEQ multiplex PCR assay. The table was pulled from immuneACCESS by TCRdb, which kept in-frame rearrangements only. Such tables lose some clones; where checked, under half of the loss comes from unresolved V genes, and the rest has no known cause. Counted in this sample were about 180,000 clones; more than 75% of them appeared once. The ten largest clones capture about 9.6% of the sample. The sequencing sample was made of PBMCs or T cells enriched from blood (not recorded which). These receptors were obtained from a woman aged 25 to 39 who had recovered from COVID-19.

J is TRBJ2-7 and V is TRBV3-1 (or the pseudogene TRBV3-2); TRBD1 matches at 7 bases. CDR3 size: 15 residues. The germline CDR1 and CDR2 sequences are LGHDT and YNNKEL (reference sequence). J gave up 0 bases and V 5 bases, and 7 bases lay outside the gene matches. CDR3 amino acids: CASSFRQGHSYEQYF. The CDR3 nucleotides read TGTGCCAGCAGCTTTAGACAGGGCCACTCCTACGAGCAGTACTTC.

The chain combines TRBV15 with TRBJ2-1; TRBD2 matches 8 bases. The V and J ends lost 1 base and 7 bases, in that order; junction bases with no gene match: 6. CDR1 is LNHNV, CDR2 YYDKDF, per germline (reference sequence). The length of the CDR3 is 15 residues. The CDR3 is CATSRGRGLVNEQFF. CDR3 coding DNA: TGTGCCACCAGCAGAGGACGGGGACTAGTAAATGAGCAGTTCTTC.

The chain employs TRBV7-6 and TRBJ2-7; 10 positions match TRBD1. The CDR3 has 15 amino acids. The germline V gene encodes CDR1 SGHVS and CDR2 FNYEAQ. Trimming removed 4 bases from V and 3 bases from J; junction bases left unmatched: 6. CDR3 bases: TGTGCCAGCAGCTCCGGACAGGGGGGATTCTACGAGCAGTACTTC. Its protein is CASSSGQGGFYEQYF.

The sample holds one count of this clone. The chain combines TRBV2 with TRBJ2-7; D is uncertain. Trimming stripped 6 bases from V and 4 bases from J, with 13 bases between. From germline, CDR1 is SNHLY and CDR2 FYNNEI. The CDR3 is made up of 13 amino acids. The CDR3 DNA sequence: TGTGCCAGCAGGAGGATTACTGATTACGAGCAGTACTTC. This encodes CASRRITDYEQYF.

The V gene is TRBV7-9, the J gene TRBJ1-4; no clear D gene. Germline V gives CDR1 SEHNR, CDR2 FQNEAQ (reference sequence). This CDR3 contains 15 residues. V lost 5 bases and J lost 8, with 18 bases in between. The CDR3 here is CASSPSDVLREKLFF. CDR3 DNA: TGTGCCAGCAGCCCCAGCGATGTTCTGAGGGAAAAACTGTTTTTT.

The chain joins TRBV10-3 to TRBJ2-7; 7 nucleotides agree with TRBD1. V gave up 2 bases and J gave up 6 bases; unmatched junction bases: 7. The CDR3 length is 14 residues. Germline lookup yields CDR1 ENHRY and CDR2 SYGVKD. CDR3 sequence (DNA): TGTGCCATCAGTGAGACAGGGGCGATGCGCGAGCAGTACTTC. Translated, it gives CAISETGAMREQYF.

The chain couples TRBV23-1 to TRBJ2-3; 7 bases are shared with TRBD1. TRBV23-1 is an ORF, and what it does is uncertain. There are 17 residues in the CDR3. Trimming at V came to 0 bases and at J to 4 bases, leaving 10 bases not matched to a gene. This CDR3 is CASSQSRTGQPADTQYF. The CDR3 DNA sequence: TGCGCCAGCAGTCAATCCAGGACAGGCCAGCCGGCAGATACGCAGTATTTT.

As to this clone: Other DNA sequences in this specimen translate into the identical CDR3. The genes are TRBV6-5 and TRBJ2-7; 8 nucleotides match TRBD2. The V and J ends lost 0 bases and 2 bases, in that order; junction bases with no gene match: 3. Germline V CDR1 and CDR2: MNHEY, SVGAGI. CDR3 size: 15 residues. For the CDR3, the DNA is TGTGCCAGCAGTTACTCAGGCGGGGGGCCCTACGAGCAGTACTTC. It codes for CASSYSGGGPYEQYF.

This clone was seen a few times. The gene calls are TRBV6-4 and TRBJ1-1; D is undetermined. The CDR3 has 16 amino acids. CDR1 and CDR2 from the germline V gene are MRHNA and SNTAGT. Trimming left V 5 bases short and J 1 base short, with 17 bases between. CDR3 region: CASSLTGGWPNTEAFF. In DNA form, the CDR3 reads TGTGCCAGCAGTCTCACTGGAGGGTGGCCGAACACTGAAGCTTTCTTT.

This clone was counted between two and nine times. This chain uses TRBV5-1 with TRBJ1-2; TRBD1 might be the D (6 bases). CDR1 and CDR2 (germline): SGHRS, YFSETQ. The CDR3 is made up of 13 amino acids. With 4 bases removed from V and 4 bases from J, the gap between germline ends came to 11 bases. The CDR3 sequence is CASSRDTPYGYTF. The CDR3 DNA sequence: TGCGCCAGCAGCCGGGACACCCCCTATGGCTACACCTTC. Full variable domain (remainder filled in from reference TRBV5-1 and TRBJ1-2): KAGVTQTPRYLIKTRGQQVTLSCSPISGHRSVSWYQQTPGQGLQFLFEYFSETQRNKGNFPGRFSGRQFSNSRSEMNVSTLELGDSALYLCASSRDTPYGYTFGSGTRLTVV.

This clone was recorded many times. V is TRBV5-1 and J is TRBJ2-2; the match to TRBD2 covers 10 bases. J was trimmed by 0 bases and V by 1 base; bases with no gene match: 3. The germline V gene has CDR1 SGHRS and CDR2 YFSETQ. The CDR3 has 17 residues. The CDR3 DNA reads as TGCGCCAGCAGCTTGCCACTAGCGGGATCGAACACCGGGGAGCTGTTTTTT. It codes for CASSLPLAGSNTGELFF.

The CDR3 loop is CASSYSESTDTQYF. The CDR3 nucleotides are TGTGCCAGCAGTTACTCGGAGAGCACAGATACGCAGTATTTT. The chain combines TRBV6-2 or TRBV6-3 with TRBJ2-3; no definite D call. The germline V and J ends were trimmed by 0 bases and 0 bases, with 4 bases remaining between them. Germline CDR1 is MNHEY and CDR2 is SVGEGT. The CDR3 has 14 amino acids.

The gene calls are TRBV2 and TRBJ2-7, with D possibly TRBD1 on 6 matching bases. This CDR3 spans 18 amino acids. CDR1 and CDR2 (germline): SNHLY, FYNNEI. The V gene lost 1 base and the J gene lost 4 bases, with 23 bases spanning the gap. The CDR3 spells CASSEVESWDINLYEQYF. Here the CDR3 DNA reads TGTGCCAGCAGTGAAGTCGAATCTTGGGACATCAATTTATACGAGCAGTACTTC.

The chain combines TRBV9 with TRBJ2-5; the D gene is possibly TRBD1 (7 bases). The CDR3 spans 13 residues. CDR1 SGDLS and CDR2 YYNGEE come from the germline V gene. The V end was cut by 4 bases, the J end by 4 bases, with 11 bases between. CDR3 coding DNA: TGTGCCAGCAGCCGCGGGACAGTAGAGACCCAGTACTTC. Translating gives CASSRGTVETQYF. The entire variable domain, with the rest obtained from reference TRBV9 and TRBJ2-5, is as follows: DSGVTQTPKHLITATGQRVTLRCSPRSGDLSVYWYQQSLDQGLQFLIQYYNGEERAKGNILERFSAQQFPDLHSELNLSSLELGDSALYFCASSRGTVETQYFGPGTRLLVL.

V and J are TRBV11-2 and TRBJ2-1, with no clear D. The CDR3 runs to 14 residues. CDR1 is SGHAT, CDR2 FQNNGV, per germline. The V end lost 0 bases, the J end lost 7 bases, and 10 bases lay between the germline ends. CDR3 region: CASSLEVTVNEQFF. The DNA of the CDR3 is TGTGCCAGCAGCTTAGAAGTTACAGTTAATGAGCAGTTCTTC.

CDR3 in DNA: TGCGCCAGCAGCCAAGACGGGGGAGAGACTGAAGCTTTCTTT. It encodes CASSQDGGETEAFF. This chain connects TRBV4-1 to TRBJ1-1, with D maybe TRBD1 (5 bases). The CDR3 is made up of 14 amino acids. CDR1 and CDR2 from the germline V gene are MGHRA and YSYEKL. V lost 0 bases to trimming and J lost 5 bases, with 10 bases between them.

This clone occurred once. The rearrangement uses TRBV7-8 and TRBJ1-4, with 9 bases that match TRBD1. Trimming at V came to 6 bases and at J to 6 bases, leaving 14 bases not matched to a gene. Germline V CDR1 and CDR2: SGHVS, FQNEAQ. There are 17 residues in the CDR3. CDR3 coding DNA: TGTGCCAGCAGTTCGAACAGGGGGCGAGGTTGGGATGAAAAACTGTTTTTT. It is translated as CASSSNRGRGWDEKLFF.

The chain uses TRBV18 and TRBJ2-1, with TRBD1 identical over 8 bases. The V gene's germline CDR1 is KGHSH and CDR2 LQKENI. V lost 3 bases and J lost 3; bases outside the gene matches: 4. This CDR3 contains 15 residues. The DNA of the CDR3 is TGTGCCAGCTCACCGAGGACAGGGCACTACAATGAGCAGTTCTTC. As protein: CASSPRTGHYNEQFF.

The chain carries TRBV9 and TRBJ1-1; D unresolved. The germline V gene has CDR1 SGDLS and CDR2 YYNGEE. This CDR3 is 16 amino acids long. The V end was cut by 0 bases, the J end by 4 bases, with 16 bases between. CDR3 sequence reads: CASSVGTRGGGTEAFF. For the CDR3, the DNA is TGTGCCAGCAGCGTAGGAACGCGGGGAGGTGGCACTGAAGCTTTCTTT.

The chain links TRBV28 to TRBJ2-3; 10 bases match TRBD2. V shed 3 bases and J 1 base; nucleotides not matched to a gene: 10. The CDR3 runs to 18 residues. From germline, CDR1 is MDHEN and CDR2 SYDVKM. CDR3 bases: TGTGCCAGCAGTTTCAAAAAACCTAGCGGGAGACGCACAGATACGCAGTATTTT. It yields the protein CASSFKKPSGRRTDTQYF.

The rearrangement links TRBV7-2 to TRBJ1-2; 8 bases map to TRBD1. The ends lost 2 bases at V and 7 bases at J; junction bases unmatched: 15. The CDR3 length is 17 residues. Germline CDR1 and CDR2: SGHTA and FQGNSA. The CDR3 reads CASSLPLAGAGGVGYTF. The CDR3 bases are TGTGCCAGCAGCTTACCCCTCGCAGGTGCAGGGGGCGTTGGCTACACCTTC.

This clone was seen just once. The rearrangement joins TRBV28 to TRBJ2-1, with TRBD2 identical over 13 bases. Germline CDR1 reads MDHEN; CDR2 reads SYDVKM. The CDR3 length is 16 residues. V lost 3 bases and J lost 9; bases outside the gene matches: 8. The CDR3 region is CASSLAGRLAGGEQFF. The CDR3 bases are TGTGCCAGCAGTTTGGCCGGTAGACTAGCGGGGGGTGAGCAGTTCTTC.

For the CDR3, the DNA is TGTGCCAGCAGTGAAGTGACCGCAGGGGGCGCCGGACAGCCCCAGCATTTT. This codes for CASSEVTAGGAGQPQHF. The chain recombines TRBV2 with TRBJ1-5; 8 bases agree with TRBD1. The CDR3 extends over 17 amino acids. Looked up from germline, CDR1 is SNHLY and CDR2 is FYNNEI. Trimming cost V 1 base and J 7 bases; bases outside gene matches: 12.

The rearrangement uses TRBV28 and TRBJ1-2, with D possibly being TRBD1 (6 bases). The germline V and J ends were trimmed by 6 bases and 4 bases, with 12 bases remaining between them. The germline CDR1 and CDR2 sequences are MDHEN and SYDVKM. This CDR3 comprises 13 residues. The CDR3 region is CASSRGPLYGYTF. CDR3 DNA sequence: TGTGCCAGCAGCAGGGGCCCCCTCTATGGCTACACCTTC.

The rearrangement joins TRBV28 to TRBJ2-7; 7 nucleotides match TRBD1. V shed 4 bases, J shed 9 bases, and the junction held 6 bases outside the gene matches. The CDR3 sequence is 12 residues long. Germline V gene sequence: CDR1 MDHEN, CDR2 SYDVKM. CDR3 coding DNA: TGTGCCAGCAGTTCCCTCAGGGGGAGGCAGTACTTC. This codes for CASSSLRGRQYF.

The rearrangement uses TRBV28 and TRBJ2-7; a possible D gene is TRBD2 (5 bases). In germline, CDR1 is MDHEN, CDR2 SYDVKM. The CDR3 spans 15 residues. V dropped 6 bases and J dropped 0 bases, with 15 bases sitting between them. The CDR3 coding sequence is TGTGCCAGCAGCGTTCCGGGATCTAACTCCTACGAGCAGTACTTC. Its translation is CASSVPGSNSYEQYF.

CDR3 bases: TGCAGCGTTGAACTAGCGGGAGTGGCGTACTTC. Translating it yields CSVELAGVAYF. The chain employs TRBV29-1 and TRBJ2-7; TRBD2 aligns across 10 bases. V dropped 2 bases and J dropped 12; count of bases not matched to a gene: 4. The CDR3 has 11 residues. Germline-derived CDR1 and CDR2 are SQVTM and ANQGSEA.

This clone was seen only a few times. J is TRBJ2-7 and V is TRBV5-1; TRBD2 aligns across 8 bases. Unmatched junction bases numbered 3, after V lost 4 bases and J lost 0 bases. Germline V gene lookup returns CDR1 SGHRS and CDR2 YFSETQ. The CDR3 sequence is 14 residues long. CDR3 sequence (DNA): TGCGCCAGCAGCCCCAGCGGGAGCTCCTACGAGCAGTACTTC. Its protein product is CASSPSGSSYEQYF.

The genes are TRBV5-5 and TRBJ1-2; 10 positions match TRBD1. Germline CDR1 is SGHKS and CDR2 is YYEKEE (reference sequence). This CDR3 spans 16 amino acids. Trimming took 4 bases from V and 5 from J; bases not matched to a gene: 11. The CDR3 DNA follows: TGTGCCAGCAGCATAGAGACAGGGGGCGCCATATATGGCTACACCTTC. It encodes CASSIETGGAIYGYTF. Using reference TRBV5-5 and TRBJ1-2 for the parts outside the CDR3, the full variable domain is DAGVTQSPTHLIKTRGQQVTLRCSPISGHKSVSWYQQVLGQGPQFIFQYYEKEERGRGNFPDRFSARQFPNYSSELNVNALLLGDSALYLCASSIETGGAIYGYTFGSGTRLTVV.